The entry that follows covers one T cell receptor beta chain sequence. Method: immunoSEQ multiplex PCR; TCRdb's copy keeps in-frame clones and lacks some. The sample holds about 100,000 clones, approximately 95% seen once. The sample belongs to a study of technical replicates of blood from four donors. With V trimmed by 6 bases and J by 7 bases, 9 bases remained unmatched. The CDR3 spans 15 residues. CDR1 and CDR2 (germline): LNHDA, SQIVND (reference sequence). The chain couples TRBV19 to TRBJ2-2; 9 bases map to TRBD2. The sequence came from a human donor in good health. Source material: T cells isolated from PBMCs. The CDR3 sequence is CASRPLAGYGGELFF. The CDR3 nucleotides read TGTGCCAGTAGGCCACTAGCGGGTTATGGCGGGGAGCTGTTTTTT.